Presented here are 6 T cell receptor beta chains from one specimen sequenced in a study of control samples from healthy donors and cancer patients. Data came from immunoSEQ multiplex PCR; TCRdb stores just in-frame clones and leaves some out. The table has roughly 86,000 clones, 91% seen once. Sequencing was carried out using blood. Receptors originate from a man aged 30 to 39 in good health.

This chain uses TRBV7-8 with TRBJ2-2, with a possible D match to TRBD1 (6 bases). Trimming removed 5 bases at V and 7 bases at J, with 14 bases between. Germline V gene lookup returns CDR1 SGHVS and CDR2 FQNEAQ. The CDR3 spans 14 residues. The CDR3 here is CASSVVTGYGELFF. The CDR3 nucleotides read TGTGCCAGCAGCGTCGTTACAGGGTACGGGGAGCTGTTTTTT.

A word on this clone: This specimen includes other DNA sequences encoding the same CDR3. This chain links TRBV9 with TRBJ1-1; no reliable D call. The V gene lost 0 bases and the J gene lost 3 bases, with 6 bases spanning the gap. CDR3 length equals 13 residues. The germline gives CDR1 SGDLS, CDR2 YYNGEE. The CDR3 sequence is CASSVDGDTEAFF. In DNA form, the CDR3 reads TGTGCCAGCAGCGTAGACGGAGACACTGAAGCTTTCTTT.

The chain uses TRBV5-1 and TRBJ1-3; D is possibly TRBD1 (5 bases). The germline gives CDR1 SGHRS, CDR2 YFSETQ. The length of the CDR3 is 14 residues. With 4 bases removed from V and 1 base from J, the gap between germline ends came to 9 bases. CDR3 loop: CASSAGPSGNTIYF. Written as DNA, the CDR3 is TGCGCCAGCAGCGCAGGGCCGTCTGGAAACACCATATATTTT.

V usage is TRBV6-5 and J usage is TRBJ2-1; D may be TRBD2 (5 bases). Germline V gives CDR1 MNHEY, CDR2 SVGAGI. This CDR3 comprises 15 residues. V was trimmed by 7 bases and J by 3 bases, leaving 16 bases between them. This CDR3 reads CASISRGLLYNEQFF. The CDR3 bases are TGTGCCAGCATTTCCCGTGGACTCCTCTACAATGAGCAGTTCTTC.

The J gene is TRBJ2-5, the V gene TRBV2, with 9 bases lining up with TRBD1. Germline V gene sequence: CDR1 SNHLY, CDR2 FYNNEI. J lost 5 bases, V lost 6 bases, and 10 bases had no gene match. CDR3 length: 15 residues. The CDR3 DNA sequence: TGTGCCAGCAGGCTAATCGGACAGGGGAGTGAGACCCAGTACTTC. This translates into CASRLIGQGSETQYF.

The chain combines TRBV4-1 with TRBJ2-2, with D perhaps matching TRBD2 (6 bases). With 2 bases removed from V and 8 bases from J, the gap between germline ends came to 12 bases. Germline CDR1 and CDR2: MGHRA and YSYEKL. CDR3 length: 14 amino acids. The CDR3 coding sequence is TGCGCCAGCAGCCAAAGGGACTTCACGGGGGAGCTGTTTTTT. This gives the protein CASSQRDFTGELFF.